One and the same sample provided the 24 T cell receptor beta chains below, sequenced in a study of shared clonotypes between healthy human individuals. The data were produced by immunoSEQ multiplex PCR, yet TCRdb's version contains in-frame clones alone and is incomplete. The sample has over a million clones; about 70% are singletons. Sequencing was done on a sample of memory CD4+ T cells sorted from blood. Specified subset: CD45RA-negative fraction. The source of these receptors is a man aged 18 to 29 in good health.

The chain joins TRBV27 to TRBJ2-6; D remains ambiguous. Trimming stripped 4 bases from V and 0 bases from J, with 7 bases between. The CDR3 is 15 residues long. Germline V lookup: CDR1 MNHEY, CDR2 SMNVEV (reference sequence). The CDR3 here is CASSSDLSGANVLTF. CDR3 bases: TGTGCCAGCAGTTCGGACCTCTCTGGGGCCAACGTCCTGACTTTC.

Note on this clone: The sample carries other DNA sequences with the same CDR3. The V call is TRBV30, the J call TRBJ2-7; 7 bases agree with TRBD2. The germline V gene has CDR1 GTSNPN and CDR2 SVGIG (reference sequence). Losses at the gene ends were 3 bases for V and 6 bases for J; bases not matched to a gene: 5. The CDR3 sequence is 12 residues long. The CDR3 reads CAWRAGRGEQYF. The CDR3 DNA reads as TGTGCCTGGAGGGCAGGGAGGGGCGAGCAGTACTTC.

J is TRBJ2-7 and V is TRBV28; D remains unclear. The CDR3 loop spans 11 amino acids. CDR1 MDHEN and CDR2 SYDVKM come from the germline V gene. V was shortened by 8 bases and J by 3 bases, with 8 bases between the two germline ends. The CDR3 loop reads CASQTIYEQYF. The CDR3 DNA reads as TGTGCCAGCCAGACCATCTACGAGCAGTACTTC.

The genes are TRBV18 and TRBJ2-2; 9 bases align to TRBD2. The CDR3 is 17 residues long. The V gene end was trimmed by 0 bases and the J gene end by 2 bases; junction bases not matched to a gene: 4. The germline gives CDR1 KGHSH, CDR2 LQKENI. This CDR3 is CASSPPASGVNTGELFF. CDR3 in DNA: TGTGCCAGCTCACCACCAGCTAGCGGGGTCAACACCGGGGAGCTGTTTTTT.

V and J are TRBV6-6 and TRBJ2-7; no reliable D call. The CDR3 consists of 14 residues. With 3 bases removed from V and 0 bases from J, the gap between germline ends came to 9 bases. Germline V gene sequence: CDR1 MNHNY, CDR2 SVGAGI (reference sequence). The CDR3 DNA is TGTGCCAGCAGTTATGAAGGTGCCTCCTACGAGCAGTACTTC. It yields the protein CASSYEGASYEQYF.

Many counts were recorded for this clone. The chain has TRBV5-1 and TRBJ2-1, with D uncertain. With 1 base removed from V and 4 bases from J, the gap between germline ends came to 18 bases. The CDR3 consists of 17 residues. CDR1 and CDR2 (germline): SGHRS, YFSETQ. The DNA for the CDR3 is TGCGCCAGCAGCTTGTTGTCGGGCACGGAGCCATACAATGAGCAGTTCTTC. Translating it yields CASSLLSGTEPYNEQFF.

This clone was seen just once. This chain uses TRBV2 with TRBJ2-3; 7 bases align to TRBD2. The CDR3 is 15 amino acids. V lost 5 bases to trimming and J lost 1 base; unmatched junction nucleotides: 6. CDR1 SNHLY and CDR2 FYNNEI come from the germline V gene. The CDR3 spells CASSWGRGGTDTQYF. The CDR3, as DNA: TGTGCCAGCAGTTGGGGACGGGGGGGCACAGATACGCAGTATTTT.

The chain links TRBV7-9 to TRBJ2-3; no clear D. V was trimmed by 5 bases and J by 0 bases, leaving 15 bases between them. The CDR3 covers 16 residues. Germline CDR1 SEHNR, CDR2 FQNEAQ (reference sequence). As DNA, the CDR3 is TGTGCCAGCAGCCCTTTCAGTGGGCAAAGCACAGATACGCAGTATTTT. It translates to CASSPFSGQSTDTQYF. The whole variable domain, filled in from reference TRBV7-9 and TRBJ2-3, reads DTGVSQNPRHKITKRGQNVTFRCDPISEHNRLYWYRQTLGQGPEFLTYFQNEAQLEKSRLLSDRFSAERPKGSFSTLEIQRTEQGDSAMYLCASSPFSGQSTDTQYFGPGTRLTVL.

This clone was recorded once. The chain carries TRBV5-1 and TRBJ1-2; 9 bases align to TRBD1. J was trimmed by 8 bases and V by 5 bases; bases with no gene match: 7. The CDR3 consists of 13 residues. Germline loops: CDR1 SGHRS, CDR2 YFSETQ. For the CDR3, the DNA is TGCGCCAGCAGGGAGACAGGGGGAGAGGGCTACACCTTC. Protein product: CASRETGGEGYTF.

The genes are TRBV30 and TRBJ2-7, with 8 bases identical to TRBD1. V shed 1 base and J 5 bases; nucleotides not matched to a gene: 7. Germline-derived CDR1 and CDR2 are GTSNPN and SVGIG (reference sequence). This CDR3 contains 14 residues. The CDR3 DNA reads as TGTGCCTGGAGTGGACAGGGGACGTCCCACGAGCAGTACTTC. This codes for CAWSGQGTSHEQYF.

The count of this clone is one. V is TRBV18 and J is TRBJ2-5, with 7 bases aligning to TRBD1. The trim removed 1 base at V and 4 bases at J, leaving 6 bases unmatched. The length of the CDR3 is 15 residues. Per germline, CDR1 KGHSH and CDR2 LQKENI. CDR3 coding DNA: TGTGCCAGCTCACCACGTAAGGGGGCGGGAGAGACCCAGTACTTC. It yields the protein CASSPRKGAGETQYF. The variable domain in full, completed from reference TRBV18 and TRBJ2-5, reads NAGVMQNPRHLVRRRGQEARLRCSPMKGHSHVYWYRQLPEEGLKFMVYLQKENIIDESGMPKERFSAEFPKEGPSILRIQQVVRGDSAAYFCASSPRKGAGETQYFGPGTRLLVL.

This clone was observed once. V gene TRBV27 combines with J gene TRBJ2-2; D is possibly TRBD2 (5 bases). Deletions cut 7 bases from V and 0 bases from J, with 15 bases between. This CDR3 has 16 amino acids. Germline CDR1 is MNHEY and CDR2 is SMNVEV (reference sequence). CDR3 region: CASTIYAGANTGELFF. The CDR3 DNA reads as TGTGCCAGCACTATTTATGCGGGTGCGAACACCGGGGAGCTGTTTTTT.

The chain uses TRBV4-3 and TRBJ2-4; either TRBD1 or TRBD2 may fit D (6 bases each). Germline V gene sequence: CDR1 LGHNA, CDR2 YSLEER. Trimming took 0 bases from V and 8 from J, leaving 20 bases between them. This CDR3 has 17 amino acids. CDR3: CASSQDWGATGWDIQYF. In DNA form, the CDR3 reads TGCGCCAGCAGCCAAGATTGGGGGGCCACGGGTTGGGACATTCAGTACTTC.

About this clone: A read error may explain this, as a much larger clone is one base away. This chain connects TRBV6-6 to TRBJ2-3; TRBD1 might be the D (6 bases). Germline CDR1 is MNHNY and CDR2 is SVGAGI (reference sequence). The CDR3 sequence is 13 residues long. V lost 5 bases to trimming and J lost 3 bases, with 9 bases between them. Written as DNA, the CDR3 is TGTGCCAGCAGTCTACAGGGTACAGATACGCAGTATTTT. Protein sequence: CASSLQGTDTQYF.

This rearrangement joins TRBV7-9 to TRBJ1-2; weak D call: TRBD1 (5 bases). The CDR3 has 15 amino acids. V lost 4 bases and J 8 bases, leaving 20 bases between the germline ends. Germline values: CDR1 SEHNR, CDR2 FQNEAQ (reference sequence). Written as DNA, the CDR3 is TGTGCCAGCAGCTCCGGGACGGCTGAGGTCGAGGGCTACACCTTC. Translated, it gives CASSSGTAEVEGYTF.

A few counts support this clone. This chain uses TRBV5-4 with TRBJ2-6, with D perhaps given as TRBD1 or TRBD2 (5 bases each). The V end was cut by 4 bases, the J end by 0 bases, with 14 bases between. The CDR3 extends over 17 amino acids. In germline, CDR1 is SGHNT, CDR2 YYREEE (reference sequence). The chain's CDR3 is CASSRETGPSGANVLTF. CDR3 in DNA: TGTGCCAGCAGCCGAGAAACGGGGCCCTCTGGGGCCAACGTCCTGACTTTC.

The table lists this clone with many counts. This sequence joins TRBV6-5 and TRBJ2-2, with D perhaps assigned TRBD1 or TRBD2 (5 bases each). The CDR3 extends over 10 amino acids. Deletions cut 8 bases from V and 7 bases from J, with 5 bases between. CDR1 and CDR2 (germline): MNHEY, SVGAGI. For the CDR3, the DNA is TGTGCCAGCGGGGGCGGGGAGCTGTTTTTT. Translated, it gives CASGGGELFF.

The chain links TRBV2 to TRBJ2-2; D may be TRBD1 (6 bases). Trimming removed 5 bases from V and 3 bases from J, with 10 bases in between. The CDR3 is 14 residues long. Germline V gene data show CDR1 as SNHLY and CDR2 as FYNNEI. The CDR3 reads CASSYNRDTGELFF. CDR3 nucleotide sequence: TGTGCCAGCAGTTATAACAGGGACACCGGGGAGCTGTTTTTT.

The rearrangement uses TRBV30 and TRBJ2-3; D unresolved. V was cut by 2 bases and J by 7 bases, with 10 bases left in between. This CDR3 has 12 residues. Germline V CDR1 and CDR2: GTSNPN, SVGIG (reference sequence). The CDR3 DNA reads as TGTGCCTGGAGTCTCCCCCCGTATACGCAGTATTTT. Protein: CAWSLPPYTQYF.

For the CDR3, the DNA is TGTGCCATCCATATTGGTGGGGCCAACGTCCTGACTTTC. Protein sequence: CAIHIGGANVLTF. The chain uses TRBV2 and TRBJ2-6; D is undetermined. Deletions cut 10 bases from V and 3 bases from J, with 10 bases between. The CDR3 covers 13 residues. Germline V gene data show CDR1 as SNHLY and CDR2 as FYNNEI.

The rearrangement links TRBV2 to TRBJ2-7; 13 nucleotides match TRBD2. Germline-derived CDR1 and CDR2 are SNHLY and FYNNEI. CDR3 length equals 17 residues. V lost 5 bases, J lost 2 bases, and 9 bases stayed unmatched. The CDR3, as DNA: TGTGCCAGCAGTCTCCGACTAGCGGGGGGCGGGACCTACGAGCAGTACTTC. Translated, it gives CASSLRLAGGGTYEQYF.

Concerning this clone: Given a much more abundant clone one base away, this may be a read error. The chain couples TRBV6-1 to TRBJ2-6; 8 bases fit TRBD1. CDR3 length: 16 amino acids. Trimming took 2 bases from V and 0 from J; bases not matched to a gene: 0. Germline CDR1 MNHNS, CDR2 SASEGT. In nucleotides, the CDR3 is TGTGCCAGCAGTGAAACAGGGGGCTCTGGGGCCAACGTCCTGACTTTC. Its protein product is CASSETGGSGANVLTF.

The V gene is TRBV7-2, the J gene TRBJ2-1, with TRBD2 matching over 7 bases. There are 15 residues in the CDR3. V lost 1 base to trimming and J lost 10 bases; unmatched junction nucleotides: 10. Per germline, CDR1 SGHTA and CDR2 FQGNSA. This CDR3 is CASSLGGRGREEQFF. The DNA for the CDR3 is TGTGCCAGCAGCTTAGGAGGCCGGGGGAGGGAGGAGCAGTTCTTC. The full variable domain, in which reference TRBV7-2 and TRBJ2-1 provide the parts outside the CDR3, is GAGVSQSPSNKVTEKGKDVELRCDPISGHTALYWYRQSLGQGLEFLIYFQGNSAPDKSGLPSDRFSAERTGGSVSTLTIQRTQQEDSAVYLCASSLGGRGREEQFFGPGTRLTVL.

CDR3 amino acids: CASSPMQYF. The DNA of the CDR3 is TGTGCCAGTAGTCCGATGCAGTACTTC. J is TRBJ2-5 and V is TRBV19, with unresolved D. The CDR3 is made up of 9 amino acids. The germline V and J ends were trimmed by 5 bases and 11 bases, with 6 bases remaining between them. CDR1 and CDR2 from the germline V gene are LNHDA and SQIVND (reference sequence).